This TCR beta chain is from a study of T cell responses to AZD1222 COVID-19 vaccine. Data came from immunoSEQ multiplex PCR; TCRdb stores just in-frame clones and leaves some out. The table lists fewer than 200,000 clones, roughly 92% of them singletons. The germline V gene has CDR1 SGHRS and CDR2 YFSETQ. The CDR3 runs 14 residues. The ends lost 3 bases at V and 5 bases at J; junction bases unmatched: 4. In this sample, this clone turned up once. V is TRBV5-1 and J is TRBJ2-7; 11 nucleotides match TRBD2. The receptor's source is an adult in good health. The sequences come from peripheral blood, collected on day 0 of AZD1222 vaccination. CDR3 DNA: TGCGCCAGCAGCTGGGGGACTAGCGGAGACGAGCAGTACTTC. This codes for CASSWGTSGDEQYF.